This TCR beta chain was retrieved from a study of brain metastases from non-small cell lung cancer. Produced via immunoSEQ multiplex PCR; TCRdb's table is partial and in-frame only. The sample lists approximately 2,000 clones, 90% to 95% occurring once. A word on this clone: The antigen is not known.

Study-wide results and limits: Compared with primary tumors, brain metastases showed less T-cell infiltration. Metastases had sparse T cells but largely shared repertoires with primaries. T-cell clones appeared expanded in approximately 64% of brain metastases relative to matched primary tumors.

CDR1 is SGHTA and CDR2 is FQGNSA in the germline V gene. The CDR3 sequence is 15 residues long. With 1 base removed from V and 3 bases from J, the gap between germline ends came to 9 bases. The chain joins TRBV7-2 to TRBJ2-2; D is undetermined. Sequenced material: primary lung tumor tissue. This clonotype originated in a donor aged 40 or over with non-small cell lung cancer. The CDR3 protein is CASSLGGSYTGELFF. The DNA for the CDR3 is TGTGCCAGCAGCTTAGGCGGCAGCTACACCGGGGAGCTGTTTTTT.